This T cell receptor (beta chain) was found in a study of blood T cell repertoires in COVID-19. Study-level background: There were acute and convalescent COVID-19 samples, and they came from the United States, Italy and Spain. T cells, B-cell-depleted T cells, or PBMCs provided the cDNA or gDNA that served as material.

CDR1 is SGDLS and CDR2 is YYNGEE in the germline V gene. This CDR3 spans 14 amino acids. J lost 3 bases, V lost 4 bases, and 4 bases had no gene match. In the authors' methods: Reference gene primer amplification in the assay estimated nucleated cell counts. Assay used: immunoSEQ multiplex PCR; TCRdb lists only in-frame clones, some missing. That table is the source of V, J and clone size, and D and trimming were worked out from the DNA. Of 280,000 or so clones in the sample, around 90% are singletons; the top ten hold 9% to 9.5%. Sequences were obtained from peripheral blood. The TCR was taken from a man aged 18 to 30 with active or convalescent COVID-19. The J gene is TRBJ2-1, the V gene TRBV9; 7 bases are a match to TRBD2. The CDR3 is CASSPRTSYNEQFF. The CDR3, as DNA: TGTGCCAGCAGCCCAAGGACTAGCTACAATGAGCAGTTCTTC.